Listed below are T cell receptor beta chains from one sample, sequenced in a study of cytomegalovirus exposure and HLA in healthy donors. Libraries were prepared by immunoSEQ multiplex PCR; TCRdb keeps only in-frame clonotypes and omits some of them. Its table records about 210,000 clones. The sequenced material came from PBMCs. These TCRs come from a young woman in good health and CMV-seropositive. Both conserved end residues are part of each CDR3. The D gene is left open where the match is weak.

j_call v_call d_call cdr3_length cdr3_nt cdr3_aa
TRBJ2-3 TRBV6-5 TRBD2 16 TGTGCCAGCAGTTACTGGGGAGGGCAGGTCGAAGATACGCAGTATTTT CASSYWGGQVEDTQYF
TRBJ2-1 TRBV2 NA 16 TGTGCCAGCCAGATCCGAAGGTCTAGCTCCTACAATGAGCAGTTCTTC CASQIRRSSSYNEQFF
TRBJ1-2 TRBV6-1 NA 13 TGTGCCAGCAGTGCTACAGGTAGCTATGGCTACACCTTC CASSATGSYGYTF
TRBJ2-1 TRBV5-1 TRBD2 15 TGCGCCAGCAGCATTACTAGCGGGACTTACAATGAGCAGTTCTTC CASSITSGTYNEQFF
TRBJ1-5 TRBV19 NA 16 TGTGCCAGTAGTATCCGGGGGTTTTATAGCAATCAGCCCCAGCATTTT CASSIRGFYSNQPQHF
TRBJ2-7 TRBV6-6 NA 13 TGTGCCAGCAGGAAAACAGTTTCCTACGAGCAGTACTTC CASRKTVSYEQYF
TRBJ1-1 TRBV11-1 NA 14 TGTGCCAGCAGCTTAGACAGCATGAACACTGAAGCTTTCTTT CASSLDSMNTEAFF
TRBJ2-7 TRBV6-6 NA 15 TGTGCCAGCAGTTACGAGATGCAAACGGCCTACGAGCAGTACTTC CASSYEMQTAYEQYF
TRBJ1-2 TRBV27 NA 13 TGTGCCAGCAGTCTACTCCCCTCCGGACAGCCCAACTTC CASSLLPSGQPNF
TRBJ1-1 TRBV5-1 NA 13 TGCGCCAGCAGCTTGGCCGGGGACACTGAAGCTTTCTTT CASSLAGDTEAFF
TRBJ2-7 TRBV6-5 NA 15 TGTGCCAGCAGTTACCGGAGGGGCGCGGCCTACGAGCAGTACTTC CASSYRRGAAYEQYF
TRBJ2-7 TRBV15 TRBD2 14 TGTGCCACCAGCACGGGGACTAGCGGGATCGAGCAGTACTTC CATSTGTSGIEQYF
TRBJ1-2 TRBV6-1 NA 11 TGTGCCAGCATGGCAGATTATGGCTACACCTTC CASMADYGYTF
TRBJ2-2 TRBV29-1 TRBD2 16 TGCAGCGTTGGCCCTAGCGGGAGGTTCAGCACCGGGGAGCTGTTTTTT CSVGPSGRFSTGELFF
TRBJ2-3 TRBV6-5 TRBD2 14 TGTGCCAGCAGGAGGAGCGGGGGGACAGATACGCAGTATTTT CASRRSGGTDTQYF
TRBJ2-5 TRBV10-1 TRBD2 17 TGCGCCAGCAGTGCGGCTTCGGGGGGTGAAAACCAAGAGACCCAGTACTTC CASSAASGGENQETQYF
TRBJ2-7 TRBV4-1 NA 13 TGCGCCAGCAGCCAGGGACTCCTCTACGAGCAGTACTTC CASSQGLLYEQYF
TRBJ2-7 TRBV25-1 NA 12 TGTGCCAGCAGTATAACGGTCTACGAGCAGTACTTC CASSITVYEQYF
TRBJ2-2 TRBV7-2 NA 15 TGTGCCAGCAGCTCCCAGGGTACGAGCACCGGGGAGCTGTTTTTT CASSSQGTSTGELFF
TRBJ1-1 TRBV6-1 NA 12 TGTGCCAGCAGGAACAGGGCCACTGAAGCTTTCTTT CASRNRATEAFF
TRBJ1-1 TRBV6-1 TRBD1 13 TGTGCCAGCGAGGCAGGGACAGGGACTGAAGCTTTCTTT CASEAGTGTEAFF